Listed here are 18 T cell receptor beta chains from one sample, sequenced in a study of Graves' ophthalmopathy and Graves' hyperthyroidism. Researchers took RNA transcripts and amplified TCR beta CDR3 regions from them. First-round RT-PCR with HTBI primers preceded a second-round multiplex PCR. TCRdb passed the multiplex PCR reads through MiXCR, listing each CDR3 protein once. The sample contains 580,000 or so distinct CDR3 sequences, roughly 39% of which appear only once. The source material was peripheral blood or thyroid tissue (not recorded which). These receptors came from an adult man with Graves' hyperthyroidism.

This clonotype appeared many times. The chain is built from TRBV6-6 and TRBJ2-5, with 10 nucleotides matching TRBD1. Germline V gives CDR1 MNHNY, CDR2 SVGAGI (reference sequence). The CDR3 contains 14 residues. With 5 bases clipped from V and 4 bases from J, the junction kept 4 bases outside the gene matches. The CDR3 sequence: CASSDDRGRETQYF. CDR3 DNA: TGTGCCAGCAGTGACGACAGGGGGCGAGAGACCCAGTACTTC.

Comments on this clonotype: A much larger clone is a single base away; this may be a read error. The chain carries TRBV29-1 and TRBJ1-4, with D hard to call. Near its end, the DNA agrees better with TRBJ2-3, so the J call may be wrong. The CDR3 spans 13 residues. The germline V gene has CDR1 SQVTM and CDR2 ANQGSEA. The CDR3 DNA reads as TGCAGCGTTCCGACAAGAGGTGCAGATACGCAGTATTTT. It yields the protein CSVPTRGADTQYF.

This clonotype was recorded at least ten times. The rearrangement uses TRBV24-1 and TRBJ2-5; D may be TRBD1 (5 bases). Trimming removed 2 bases from V and 1 base from J, with 13 bases in between. This CDR3 is 16 amino acids long. CDR1 and CDR2 (germline): KGHDR, SFDVKD. This CDR3 reads CATSDYGRGAQETQYF. CDR3 nucleotides: TGTGCCACCAGTGATTACGGGCGTGGGGCCCAAGAGACCCAGTACTTC.

At least ten counts were recorded for this clonotype. This chain links TRBV10-3 with TRBJ1-1, with 8 bases that match TRBD1. This CDR3 comprises 16 residues. V was clipped by 2 bases and J by 2 bases; unmatched bases: 7. Germline CDR1 is ENHRY and CDR2 is SYGVKD. CDR3 in amino acids: CAISERVTGGNTEAFF. DNA for the CDR3: TGTGCCATCAGTGAGAGGGTTACAGGGGGTAACACTGAAGCTTTCTTT.

Concerning this clonotype: A much larger clone differs from this one at a single base, so this may be a read error. The V gene is TRBV7-9, the J gene TRBJ1-2; TRBD1 agrees at 7 bases. The V gene's germline CDR1 is SEHNR and CDR2 FQNEAQ (reference sequence). The CDR3 runs 14 residues. Here the CDR3 DNA reads TGTGCCAGCAGTTGGGGACAGACTAACTATGGCTGCACCTTC. Translating it yields CASSWGQTNYGCTF.

This clonotype occurred many times. The chain couples TRBV20-1 to TRBJ2-7; 8 positions match TRBD2. The germline CDR1 and CDR2 sequences are DFQATT and SNEGSKA (reference sequence). The ends lost 5 bases at V and 4 bases at J; junction bases unmatched: 16. There are 16 residues in the CDR3. CDR3 sequence: CSAPRGDTSGVYEQYF. The CDR3 DNA is TGCAGTGCTCCTCGAGGGGATACTAGCGGAGTATACGAGCAGTACTTC.

The V and J genes are TRBV20-1 and TRBJ2-3; TRBD2 agrees at 9 bases. Germline CDR1 DFQATT, CDR2 SNEGSKA (reference sequence). Trimming at V came to 0 bases and at J to 4 bases, leaving 8 bases not matched to a gene. This CDR3 contains 16 residues. This CDR3 is CSARDSLAGSADTQYF. The CDR3 DNA is TGCAGTGCTAGAGATAGTCTAGCGGGGTCTGCAGATACGCAGTATTTT.

There are many counts of this clonotype. This sequence joins TRBV13 and TRBJ1-1; TRBD1 aligns across 9 bases. Germline lookup yields CDR1 PRHDT and CDR2 FYEKMQ (reference sequence). CDR3 size: 15 residues. With V trimmed by 5 bases and J by 3 bases, 7 bases remained unmatched. This chain's CDR3 is CASSPDRGVYTEAFF. The CDR3 DNA reads as TGTGCCAGCAGCCCCGACAGGGGGGTGTACACTGAAGCTTTCTTT.

The chain combines TRBV10-1 with TRBJ2-7, with D possibly matching TRBD2 (6 bases). Germline V gene data show CDR1 as WNHNN and CDR2 as SYGVQD (reference sequence). The CDR3 consists of 13 residues. Deletions cut 3 bases from V and 5 bases from J, with 11 bases between. Written as DNA, the CDR3 is TGCGCCAGCAGTGAAGCGGGTAGCGACGAGCAGTACTTC. Its protein product is CASSEAGSDEQYF.

Ten or more counts support this clonotype. V and J are TRBV5-6 and TRBJ1-2; D call uncertain. Germline loops: CDR1 SGHDT, CDR2 YYEEEE. The CDR3 spans 14 residues. The V end was cut by 5 bases, the J end by 2 bases, with 13 bases between. The CDR3 is CASSQQLSNYGYTF. CDR3 nucleotides: TGTGCCAGCAGTCAACAGCTCTCAAACTATGGCTACACCTTC.

This clonotype has only a few counts. The V call is TRBV12-3 or TRBV12-4, the J call TRBJ2-5, with 7 bases identical to TRBD1. The trim removed 6 bases at V and 3 bases at J, leaving 7 bases unmatched. There are 14 residues in the CDR3. CDR3 nucleotides: TGTGCCAGCAGCCCCGCTGGGACAGAAGAGACCCAGTACTTC. As protein: CASSPAGTEETQYF.

The J gene is TRBJ2-7, the V gene TRBV7-2; TRBD2 is a possible D gene (5 bases). The CDR3 totals 15 residues. The germline V gene encodes CDR1 SGHTA and CDR2 FQGNSA. Between the trimmed V and J ends, which lost 0 bases and 7 bases, there was a span of 16 bases. CDR3 in amino acids: CASSLARVYTGEQYF. CDR3 sequence (DNA): TGTGCCAGCAGCTTAGCGAGGGTATACACCGGGGAGCAGTACTTC.

V and J are TRBV3-1 and TRBJ1-4, with D possibly being TRBD1 (6 bases). The germline V gene encodes CDR1 LGHDT and CDR2 YNNKEL (reference sequence). Between the trimmed V and J ends, which lost 4 bases and 3 bases, there was a span of 15 bases. The length of the CDR3 is 16 residues. Here the CDR3 reads CASSLRRQVANEKLFF. The CDR3 DNA sequence: TGTGCCAGCAGCCTGAGACGACAGGTGGCTAATGAAAAACTGTTTTTT.

This clonotype was seen more than once but under ten times. DNA of the CDR3: TGTGCCAGCAGGCGGACTAGCGGGGGGTCCCCCTACGAGCAGTACTTC. This encodes CASRRTSGGSPYEQYF. The chain carries TRBV12-3 or TRBV12-4 and TRBJ2-7; 14 positions agree with TRBD2. The trim removed 6 bases at V and 2 bases at J, leaving 6 bases unmatched. The CDR3 sequence is 16 residues long.

The chain is built from TRBV12-3 or TRBV12-4 and TRBJ1-1; D unresolved. V was shortened by 3 bases and J by 11 bases, with 13 bases between the two germline ends. The CDR3 covers 12 residues. The CDR3 DNA reads as TGTGCCAGCAGTTTTCATCGTGGGGTGGCTTTCTTT. Translation gives CASSFHRGVAFF.

The rearrangement joins TRBV20-1 to TRBJ2-3; TRBD2 matches at 9 bases. The J segment lost 5 bases and the V segment lost 0 bases, leaving 9 bases of the junction unmatched. CDR1 and CDR2 (germline): DFQATT, SNEGSKA (reference sequence). CDR3 length: 16 residues. The CDR3 DNA reads as TGCAGTGCTAGAGATAAAGCGGGGGGATGGGGAGATACGCAGTATTTT. It codes for CSARDKAGGWGDTQYF.

This clonotype was counted at least ten times. The rearrangement uses TRBV27 and TRBJ1-5; 10 nucleotides agree with TRBD1. The junction had 7 bases not matched to a gene; V was cut back by 5 bases and J by 6 bases. Germline V gene sequence: CDR1 MNHEY, CDR2 SMNVEV (reference sequence). The CDR3 extends over 15 amino acids. The CDR3 is CASSPGQGDRQPQHF. The CDR3 DNA sequence: TGTGCCAGCAGTCCCGGACAGGGGGATCGTCAGCCCCAGCATTTT.

V usage is TRBV19 and J usage is TRBJ2-7; no firm D call. The DNA end lines up better with TRBJ2-1; the J call may be wrong. The germline gives CDR1 LNHDA, CDR2 SQIVND (reference sequence). The CDR3 is 11 residues long. This chain's CDR3 is CASRDGWEQFF. For the CDR3, the DNA is TGTGCCAGTAGAGACGGTTGGGAGCAGTTCTTC.